This passage covers 3 T cell receptor beta chains from one sample sequenced in a study of OX40 agonist ivuxolimab in advanced cancers. Libraries were prepared by immunoSEQ multiplex PCR; TCRdb keeps only in-frame clonotypes and omits some of them. This sample has approximately 82,000 clones, with around 85% found just once. This specimen consisted of CD4+ or CD8+ T cells sorted from blood, obtained in a trial of the OX40 agonist ivuxolimab. These receptors were obtained from an adult with an advanced solid tumor such as melanoma, head and neck, liver or kidney cancer.

The gene calls are TRBV19 and TRBJ1-3; no firm D call. Germline CDR1 reads LNHDA; CDR2 reads SQIVND (reference sequence). Trimming shortened V by 2 bases and J by 0 bases, and 8 bases separated the two germline ends. The CDR3 is 15 residues long. The CDR3 loop reads CASSISSDSGNTIYF. The CDR3 DNA reads as TGTGCCAGTAGTATAAGTTCCGACTCTGGAAACACCATATATTTT.

The chain recombines TRBV7-2 with TRBJ2-2; no definite D call. Germline values: CDR1 SGHTA, CDR2 FQGNSA. Trimming took 2 bases from V and 2 from J, leaving 6 bases between them. The CDR3 runs 14 residues. CDR3 region: CASSLQHNTGELFF. The CDR3 nucleotides are TGTGCCAGCAGCTTACAGCACAACACCGGGGAGCTGTTTTTT.

The gene calls are TRBV27 and TRBJ1-1, with D perhaps matching TRBD1 (5 bases). CDR1 is MNHEY, CDR2 SMNVEV, per germline (reference sequence). The CDR3 contains 13 residues. V was pared by 0 bases and J by 9 bases, with 11 bases between. This CDR3 is CASSLSFKGKAFF. The CDR3 DNA sequence: TGTGCCAGCAGTTTATCGTTTAAGGGGAAAGCTTTCTTT.